This T cell receptor (beta chain) was identified in a study of blood T cell repertoires in COVID-19. Generated by immunoSEQ multiplex PCR, the TCRdb table keeps only in-frame clones and is missing some. This sample yields about 410,000 clones, of which 86% are seen a single time; around 1.4% belongs to the top ten. The sequenced sample consisted of peripheral blood. This receptor was identified in a woman aged 25-40 years with active or convalescent COVID-19.

In DNA form, the CDR3 reads TGCGCCAGCAGCCAAGAGAGGTTCGGCTACGAGCAGTACTTC. As protein: CASSQERFGYEQYF. The V call is TRBV4-1, the J call TRBJ2-7; no definite D call. V shed 0 bases and J shed 3 bases, with 9 bases lying between them. The CDR3 loop spans 14 amino acids. Germline assignment: CDR1 MGHRA and CDR2 YSYEKL.